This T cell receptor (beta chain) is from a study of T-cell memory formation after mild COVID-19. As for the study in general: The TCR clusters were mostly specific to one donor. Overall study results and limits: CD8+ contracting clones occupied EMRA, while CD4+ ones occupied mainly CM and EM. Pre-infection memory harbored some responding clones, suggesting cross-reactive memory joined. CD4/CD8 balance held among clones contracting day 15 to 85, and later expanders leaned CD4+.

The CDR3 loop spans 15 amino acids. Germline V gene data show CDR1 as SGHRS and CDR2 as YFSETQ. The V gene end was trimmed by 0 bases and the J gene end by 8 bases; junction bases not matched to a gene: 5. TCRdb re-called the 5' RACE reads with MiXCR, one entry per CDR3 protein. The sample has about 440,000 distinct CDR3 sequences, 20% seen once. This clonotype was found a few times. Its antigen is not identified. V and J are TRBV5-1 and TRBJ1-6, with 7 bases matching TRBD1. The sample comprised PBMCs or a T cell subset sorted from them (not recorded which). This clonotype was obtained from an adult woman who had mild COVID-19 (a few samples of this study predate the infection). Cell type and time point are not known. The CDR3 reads CASSLGEGQHSPLHF. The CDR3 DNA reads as TGCGCCAGCAGCTTGGGAGAGGGACAGCATTCACCCCTCCACTTT.